The 2 T cell receptor beta chains presented below share a single source sample, sequenced in a study of control samples from healthy donors and cancer patients. TCRdb's table, derived via immunoSEQ multiplex PCR, lists solely in-frame clones and lacks some. The data hold approximately 58,000 clones, with approximately 89% observed a single time. The sample taken for sequencing was PBMCs. All receptors come from a woman aged 55-69 years with lung cancer.

The genes are TRBV2 and TRBJ2-1; TRBD1 matches at 7 bases. Unmatched junction bases numbered 5, after V lost 10 bases and J lost 14 bases. The germline V gene encodes CDR1 SNHLY and CDR2 FYNNEI. This CDR3 is 9 amino acids long. CDR3 coding DNA: TGTGCCAACCAAGGGGGCGAGTTCTTC. The encoded protein is CANQGGEFF.

The chain has TRBV7-2 and TRBJ2-7, with D tentatively TRBD2 (6 bases). Germline V gene sequence: CDR1 SGHTA, CDR2 FQGNSA. This CDR3 has 13 amino acids. Trimming cost V 1 base and J 7 bases, with 11 bases left between them. CDR3: CASSLGRRGEQYF. In nucleotides, the CDR3 is TGTGCCAGCAGCTTAGGGCGGAGGGGAGAGCAGTACTTC.